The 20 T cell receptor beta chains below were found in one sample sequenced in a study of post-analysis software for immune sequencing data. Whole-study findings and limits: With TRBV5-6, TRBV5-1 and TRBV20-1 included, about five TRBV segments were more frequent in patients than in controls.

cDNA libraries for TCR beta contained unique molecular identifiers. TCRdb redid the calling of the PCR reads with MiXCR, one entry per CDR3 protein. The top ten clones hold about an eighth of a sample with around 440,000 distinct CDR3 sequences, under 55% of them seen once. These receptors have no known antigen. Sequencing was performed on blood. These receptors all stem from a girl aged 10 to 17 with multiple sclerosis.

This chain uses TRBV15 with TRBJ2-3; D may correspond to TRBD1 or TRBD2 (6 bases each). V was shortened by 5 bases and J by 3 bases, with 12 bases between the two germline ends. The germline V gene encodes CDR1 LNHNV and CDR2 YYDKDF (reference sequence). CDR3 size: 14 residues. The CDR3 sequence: CATSGGGGTDTQYF. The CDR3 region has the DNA TGTGCCACCAGCGGAGGGGGTGGGACAGATACGCAGTATTTT.

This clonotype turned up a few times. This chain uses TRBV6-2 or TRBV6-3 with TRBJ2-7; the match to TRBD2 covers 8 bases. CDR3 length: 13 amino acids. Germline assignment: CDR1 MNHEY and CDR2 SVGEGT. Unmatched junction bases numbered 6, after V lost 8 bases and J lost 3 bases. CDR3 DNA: TGTGCCAGCGAAGCGGGAGAGGACTACGAGCAGTACTTC. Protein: CASEAGEDYEQYF.

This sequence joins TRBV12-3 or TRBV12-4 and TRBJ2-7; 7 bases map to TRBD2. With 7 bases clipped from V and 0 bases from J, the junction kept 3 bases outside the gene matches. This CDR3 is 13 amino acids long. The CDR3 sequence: CASMWEGSYEQYF. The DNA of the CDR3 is TGTGCCAGCATGTGGGAGGGCTCCTACGAGCAGTACTTC.

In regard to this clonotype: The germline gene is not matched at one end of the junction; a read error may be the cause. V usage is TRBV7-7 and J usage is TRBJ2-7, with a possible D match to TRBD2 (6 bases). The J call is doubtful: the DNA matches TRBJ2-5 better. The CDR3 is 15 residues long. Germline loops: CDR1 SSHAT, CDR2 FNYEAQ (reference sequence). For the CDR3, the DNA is TGTGCTAGCAGCTTAGCCGCCGGGGAGGTCGGGACCCAGTACTTC. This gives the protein CASSLAAGEVGTQYF.

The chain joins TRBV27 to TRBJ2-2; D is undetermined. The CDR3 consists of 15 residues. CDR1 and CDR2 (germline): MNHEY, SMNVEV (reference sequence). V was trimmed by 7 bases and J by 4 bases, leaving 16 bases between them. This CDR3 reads CASKTGVARTGELFF. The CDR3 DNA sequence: TGTGCCAGCAAGACCGGAGTCGCGCGCACCGGGGAGCTGTTTTTT.

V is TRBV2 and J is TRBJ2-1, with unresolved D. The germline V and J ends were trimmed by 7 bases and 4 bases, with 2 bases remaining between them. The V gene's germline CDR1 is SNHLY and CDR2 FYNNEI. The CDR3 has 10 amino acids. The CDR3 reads CASMYNEQFF. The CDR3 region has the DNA TGTGCCAGCATGTACAATGAGCAGTTCTTC.

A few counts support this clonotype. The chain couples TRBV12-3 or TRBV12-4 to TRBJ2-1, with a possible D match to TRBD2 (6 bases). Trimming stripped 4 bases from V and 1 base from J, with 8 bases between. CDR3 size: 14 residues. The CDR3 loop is CASSWAGSYNEQFF. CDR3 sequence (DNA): TGTGCCAGCAGTTGGGCGGGATCCTACAATGAGCAGTTCTTC.

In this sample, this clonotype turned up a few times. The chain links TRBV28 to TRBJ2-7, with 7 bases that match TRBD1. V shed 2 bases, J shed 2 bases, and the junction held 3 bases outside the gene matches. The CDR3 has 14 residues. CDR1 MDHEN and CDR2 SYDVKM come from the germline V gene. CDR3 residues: CASSLDRVAYEQYF. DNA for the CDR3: TGTGCCAGCAGTTTAGACAGGGTGGCCTACGAGCAGTACTTC. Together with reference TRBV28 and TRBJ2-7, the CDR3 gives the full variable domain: DVKVTQSSRYLVKRTGEKVFLECVQDMDHENMFWYRQDPGLGLRLIYFSYDVKMKEKGDIPEGYSVSREKKERFSLILESASTNQTSMYLCASSLDRVAYEQYFGPGTRLTVT.

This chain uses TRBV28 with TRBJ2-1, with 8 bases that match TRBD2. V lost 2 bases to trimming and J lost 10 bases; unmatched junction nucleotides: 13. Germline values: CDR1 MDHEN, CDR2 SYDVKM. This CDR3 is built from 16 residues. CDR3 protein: CASSLTASGPVREQFF. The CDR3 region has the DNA TGTGCCAGCAGTTTAACAGCTAGCGGGCCCGTACGGGAGCAGTTCTTC.

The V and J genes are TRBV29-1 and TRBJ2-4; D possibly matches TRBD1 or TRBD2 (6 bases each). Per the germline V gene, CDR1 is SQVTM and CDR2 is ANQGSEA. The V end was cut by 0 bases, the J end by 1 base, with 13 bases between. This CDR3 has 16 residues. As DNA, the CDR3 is TGCAGCGTTGAAGATGGGGGGCGCCGGGCCAAAAACATTCAGTACTTC. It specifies CSVEDGGRRAKNIQYF. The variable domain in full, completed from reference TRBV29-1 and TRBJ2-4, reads SAVISQKPSRDICQRGTSLTIQCQVDSQVTMMFWYRQQPGQSLTLIATANQGSEATYESGFVIDKFPISRPNLTFSTLTVSNMSPEDSSIYLCSVEDGGRRAKNIQYFGAGTRLSVL.

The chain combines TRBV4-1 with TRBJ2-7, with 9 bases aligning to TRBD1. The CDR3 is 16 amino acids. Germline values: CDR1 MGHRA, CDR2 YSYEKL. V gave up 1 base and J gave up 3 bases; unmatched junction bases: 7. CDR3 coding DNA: TGCGCCAGCAGCCAAGGGTGGGACAGGGAAATCTACGAGCAGTACTTC. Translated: CASSQGWDREIYEQYF.

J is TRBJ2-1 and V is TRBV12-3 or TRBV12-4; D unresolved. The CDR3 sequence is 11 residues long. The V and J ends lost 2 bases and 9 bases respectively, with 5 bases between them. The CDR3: CASSLNAEQFF. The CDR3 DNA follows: TGTGCCAGCAGTTTAAATGCTGAGCAGTTCTTC.

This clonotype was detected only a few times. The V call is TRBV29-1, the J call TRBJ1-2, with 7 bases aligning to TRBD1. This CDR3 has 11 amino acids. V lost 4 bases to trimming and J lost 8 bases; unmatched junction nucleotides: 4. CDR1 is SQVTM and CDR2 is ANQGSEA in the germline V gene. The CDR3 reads CSVGDREGYTF. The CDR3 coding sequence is TGCAGCGTTGGGGACAGAGAGGGCTACACCTTC. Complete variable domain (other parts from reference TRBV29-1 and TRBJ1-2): SAVISQKPSRDICQRGTSLTIQCQVDSQVTMMFWYRQQPGQSLTLIATANQGSEATYESGFVIDKFPISRPNLTFSTLTVSNMSPEDSSIYLCSVGDREGYTFGSGTRLTVV.

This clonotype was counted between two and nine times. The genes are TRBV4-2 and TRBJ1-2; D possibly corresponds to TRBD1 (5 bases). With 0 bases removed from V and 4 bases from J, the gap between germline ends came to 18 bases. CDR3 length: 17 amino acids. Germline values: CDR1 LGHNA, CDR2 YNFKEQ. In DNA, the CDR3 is TGTGCCAGCAGCCAAGATCGGGAGGCCGCGGGGGGCTATGGCTACACCTTC. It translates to CASSQDREAAGGYGYTF.

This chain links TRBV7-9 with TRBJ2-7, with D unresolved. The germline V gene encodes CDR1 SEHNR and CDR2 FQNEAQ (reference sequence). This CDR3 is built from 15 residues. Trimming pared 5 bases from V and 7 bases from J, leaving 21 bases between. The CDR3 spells CASSPDGQTSWEQYF. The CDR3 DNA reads TGTGCCAGCAGCCCCGACGGGCAGACGAGCTGGGAGCAGTACTTC.

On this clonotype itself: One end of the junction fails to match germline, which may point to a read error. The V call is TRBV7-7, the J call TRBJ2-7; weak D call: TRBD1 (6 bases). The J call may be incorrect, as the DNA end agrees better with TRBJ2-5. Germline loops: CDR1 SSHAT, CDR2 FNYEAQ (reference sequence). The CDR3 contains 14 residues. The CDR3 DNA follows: TGTGCTAGCAGCTTACAGGGATACGGGGAGACCCAGTACTTC. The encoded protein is CASSLQGYGETQYF.

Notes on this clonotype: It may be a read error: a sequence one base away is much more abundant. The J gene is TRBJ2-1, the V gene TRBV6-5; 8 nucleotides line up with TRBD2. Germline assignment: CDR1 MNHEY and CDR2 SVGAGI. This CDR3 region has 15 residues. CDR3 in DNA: TGTGCCAGCAGTACTAGCGGAAGCTCCTACAATGATCAGTTCTTC. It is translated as CASSTSGSSYNDQFF.

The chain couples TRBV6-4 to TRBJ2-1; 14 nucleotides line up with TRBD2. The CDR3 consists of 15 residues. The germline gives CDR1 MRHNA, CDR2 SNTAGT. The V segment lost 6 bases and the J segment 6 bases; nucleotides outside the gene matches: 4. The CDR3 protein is CASSNGTSGGNEQFF. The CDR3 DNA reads TGTGCCAGCAGCAACGGGACTAGCGGGGGCAATGAGCAGTTCTTC.

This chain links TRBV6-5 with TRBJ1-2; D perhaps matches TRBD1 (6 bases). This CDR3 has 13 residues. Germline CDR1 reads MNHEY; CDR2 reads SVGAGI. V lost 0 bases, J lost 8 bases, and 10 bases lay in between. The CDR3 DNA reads TGTGCCAGCAGTTACTCGAACAGGGTCGGCTACACCTTC. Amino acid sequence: CASSYSNRVGYTF.

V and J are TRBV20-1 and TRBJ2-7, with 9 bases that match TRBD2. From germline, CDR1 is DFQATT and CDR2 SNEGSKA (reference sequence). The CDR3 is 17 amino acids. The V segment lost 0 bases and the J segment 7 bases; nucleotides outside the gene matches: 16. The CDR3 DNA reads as TGCAGTGCTAGAGATGCAGGGCTAGCGGGGATGTACAATGAGCAGTACTTC. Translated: CSARDAGLAGMYNEQYF.